These 10 T cell receptor beta chains share one sample of origin, sequenced in a study of blood T cell repertoires in COVID-19. Assay used: immunoSEQ multiplex PCR; TCRdb lists only in-frame clones, some missing. Of some 320,000 clones listed, around nine tenths are singletons. The sequencing input was peripheral blood. The receptors come from a young woman with COVID-19, enrolled during active disease.

Here the CDR3 reads CASSLSPDTSYNEQFF. The CDR3 DNA reads TGTGCCAGCAGTTTATCGCCAGACACCTCCTACAATGAGCAGTTCTTC. V and J are TRBV27 and TRBJ2-1; D unresolved. V shed 0 bases and J shed 0 bases, with 9 bases lying between them. Germline CDR1 and CDR2: MNHEY and SMNVEV (reference sequence). CDR3 length: 16 amino acids.

V is TRBV18 and J is TRBJ2-7, with D possibly being TRBD1 (6 bases). The germline V gene has CDR1 KGHSH and CDR2 LQKENI. Between the trimmed V and J ends, which lost 5 bases and 6 bases, there was a span of 17 bases. This CDR3 region has 14 residues. CDR3 protein: CASSSPMTGGEQYF. CDR3 nucleotides: TGTGCCAGCTCAAGCCCCATGACAGGAGGCGAGCAGTACTTC.

The gene calls are TRBV6-5 and TRBJ1-2; no reliable D call. CDR1 and CDR2 (germline): MNHEY, SVGAGI. Trimming shortened V by 8 bases and J by 2 bases, and 15 bases separated the two germline ends. The CDR3 is 14 residues long. For the CDR3, the DNA is TGTGCCAGCCAAAAATTGGCCGGGAACTATGGCTACACCTTC. This gives the protein CASQKLAGNYGYTF.

The genes are TRBV5-6 and TRBJ1-6; D may be TRBD1 (5 bases). Germline CDR1 reads SGHDT; CDR2 reads YYEEEE. The CDR3 contains 13 residues. Trimming removed 4 bases from V and 9 bases from J, with 11 bases in between. In DNA form, the CDR3 reads TGTGCCAGCAGCGTGACAGTCATTTCACCCCTCCACTTT. It codes for CASSVTVISPLHF. The whole variable domain, remainder taken from reference TRBV5-6 and TRBJ1-6, is DAGVTQSPTHLIKTRGQQVTLRCSPKSGHDTVSWYQQALGQGPQFIFQYYEEEERQRGNFPDRFSGHQFPNYSSELNVNALLLGDSALYLCASSVTVISPLHFGNGTRLTVT.

Remarks on this clone: The sample has other DNA sequences that encode this CDR3 too. V usage is TRBV19 and J usage is TRBJ2-3; D possibly corresponds to TRBD2 (6 bases). CDR3 length: 12 residues. V shed 3 bases and J shed 5 bases, with 6 bases lying between them. Germline lookup yields CDR1 LNHDA and CDR2 SQIVND (reference sequence). The CDR3 loop reads CASSIGGDTQYF. The CDR3 coding sequence is TGTGCCAGTAGTATCGGGGGAGATACGCAGTATTTT.

The J gene is TRBJ2-1, the V gene TRBV2; maybe TRBD1 (5 bases). The CDR3 spans 14 residues. Trimming cost V 4 bases and J 8 bases, with 15 bases left between them. Germline V lookup: CDR1 SNHLY, CDR2 FYNNEI. Here the CDR3 reads CASSVEAGPDEQFF. CDR3 coding DNA: TGTGCCAGCAGTGTAGAGGCAGGGCCAGATGAGCAGTTCTTC.

This clone was found a few times. CDR3 sequence: CASSLQGSPLHF. DNA for the CDR3: TGTGCCAGCAGCCTACAGGGATCACCCCTCCACTTT. This chain joins TRBV27 and TRBJ1-6; D is possibly TRBD1 (6 bases). CDR1 and CDR2 from the germline V gene are MNHEY and SMNVEV (reference sequence). Trimming took off 6 bases at V and 10 bases at J, with 10 bases between the two ends. There are 12 residues in the CDR3.

The chain combines TRBV29-1 with TRBJ2-3; TRBD1 aligns across 9 bases. This CDR3 is 14 amino acids long. The germline CDR1 and CDR2 sequences are SQVTM and ANQGSEA. The J segment lost 4 bases and the V segment lost 7 bases, leaving 9 bases of the junction unmatched. CDR3 sequence (DNA): TGCAGCGCCCGCCGGGACAGGGTATCAGATACGCAGTATTTT. Encoded protein: CSARRDRVSDTQYF.

The V gene is TRBV6-6, the J gene TRBJ2-2, with 9 bases identical to TRBD1. V was pared by 5 bases and J by 1 base, with 8 bases of the junction left unmatched. Germline CDR1 and CDR2: MNHNY and SVGAGI (reference sequence). The CDR3 totals 17 residues. The CDR3 reads CASSPSQGARNTGELFF. The CDR3 bases are TGTGCCAGCAGTCCGTCACAGGGGGCGCGGAACACCGGGGAGCTGTTTTTT.

The chain links TRBV15 to TRBJ1-2; the match to TRBD1 covers 7 bases. The V and J ends lost 3 bases and 2 bases, in that order; junction bases with no gene match: 9. CDR1 and CDR2 (germline): LNHNV, YYDKDF (reference sequence). The CDR3 consists of 16 residues. CDR3 DNA sequence: TGTGCCACCAGCAGTGGTGGTCAGGGGGAGAACTATGGCTACACCTTC. It specifies CATSSGGQGENYGYTF.